A selection of T cell receptor beta chains follows, all from one sample in a study of T cells in Graves' hyperthyroidism and ophthalmopathy. MiXCR, run by TCRdb on the multiplex PCR reads, gives a single entry per CDR3 protein. Altogether around 340,000 distinct CDR3 sequences are present, about 18% being singletons, with the ten largest covering approximately 54%. Sequencing was carried out using blood. These receptors were taken from a woman in her fifties or sixties with Graves' hyperthyroidism. CDR3s include the opening cysteine and the closing phenylalanine or tryptophan. The order of the fields is D gene, clone size, V gene, J gene, CDR3 DNA, CDR3 protein. D genes are given only for firm matches. Rows may omit the clone size; those that give it use once, few, many or a size class.

>.|.|TRBV20-1|TRBJ2-7
TGCAGTGCTAGAGACAGTACGGGCAGGAGAGCGGACGAGCAGTACTTC
CSARDSTGRRADEQYF
>.|few|TRBV20-1|TRBJ1-1
TGCAGTGCTGCGGGGGGGGCGGTGAACACTGAAGCTTTCTTT
CSAAGGAVNTEAFF
>.|many|TRBV20-1|TRBJ1-1
TGCAGTGCTAGGCGGGGCCAGGAAGCTTTCTTT
CSARRGQEAFF
>.|.|TRBV7-9|TRBJ2-5
TGTGCCAGCAGCCACGACTCAAAACAAGAGACCCAGTACTTC
CASSHDSKQETQYF
>TRBD1|.|TRBV7-9|TRBJ1-4
TGTGCCAGCAGCTTCTCCGGGACAGGGGACGAAAAACTGTTTTTT
CASSFSGTGDEKLFF
>.|few|TRBV20-1|TRBJ2-3
TGCAGTGTTAATAGTGTACGGGGGCGCACAGATACGCAGTATTTT
CSVNSVRGRTDTQYF
>TRBD2|.|TRBV30|TRBJ2-3
TGTGCCTGGAGTGTATCCCTAGCGGGGGATTTAGGCACAGATACGCAGTATTTT
CAWSVSLAGDLGTDTQYF
>.|many|TRBV5-1|TRBJ2-1
TGCGCCAGCAGCTTGGGACGGTCCCCTCGGGATGAGCAGTTCTTC
CASSLGRSPRDEQFF
>.|many|TRBV6-1|TRBJ2-3
TGTGCCAGCAGTTCCGTCCATGGGCGGGGGCGCACAGATACGCAGTATTTT
CASSSVHGRGRTDTQYF
>.|many|TRBV11-2|TRBJ2-4
TGTGCCAGCAGCTTAGATTCCAGAAACATTCAGTACTTC
CASSLDSRNIQYF
>TRBD1|few|TRBV7-7|TRBJ2-2
TGTGCTAGCAGCCAGAGGGGACAGCCCGGGGAGCTGTTTTTT
CASSQRGQPGELFF
>.|.|TRBV19|TRBJ1-2
TGTGCCAGTAGTATTCCAAGGACGTCCGCCGGTGGCTACACCTTC
CASSIPRTSAGGYTF
>TRBD1|many|TRBV28|TRBJ2-1
TGTGCCAGCAGCGGACAGGTCCTTAATGAGCAGTTCTTC
CASSGQVLNEQFF
>.|few|TRBV6-1|TRBJ1-6
TGTGCCAGCAGTGAAGCGGACGGCCTTAATTCACCCCTCCACTTT
CASSEADGLNSPLHF
>TRBD1|many|TRBV20-1|TRBJ1-1
TGCAGTGCTAGAGATCCTGACAGGGTCGGAACCACTGAAGCTTTCTTT
CSARDPDRVGTTEAFF
>TRBD1|many|TRBV11-2|TRBJ1-5
TGTGCCAGCAGCTTAGGGACAGGAGCTCAGCCCCAGCATTTT
CASSLGTGAQPQHF
>.|many|TRBV12-3/TRBV12-4|TRBJ2-7
TGTGCCAGCAGTCGGATACCCAGCTCCTACGAGCAGTACTTC
CASSRIPSSYEQYF